This paragraph covers one T cell receptor beta chain sequence. This clonotype was recorded once. Its recognized antigen is unknown. No much larger clone exists at a distance of one base, and base qualities are not known. One read amounts to weak evidence. This record comes from a study of patients and donors after allogeneic stem cell transplantation (dated by TCRdb to about 2020). Library preparation used RT-PCR. Sequencing took place on a NextSeq 550. TCRdb ran its own pipeline on the public reads, namely fastp trimming at Q25 and MiXCR clone calling, and kept in-frame beta chains. For every CDR3 protein sequence, its rows merge into one entry that carries the most common genes and DNA. For this sample the table gives hundreds of thousands of distinct CDR3 sequences, of which 16% were detected only once. The ten largest clones capture around 7.2% of the sample. The CDR3 starts with the cysteine, ends with the phenylalanine, and has 14 residues. Only CDR3 DNA is held: 42 bases, read in frame from base 1. CDR1 and CDR2 (SGHTA, FQGTGA) derive from the germline V gene. Compared with germline, V lacks 5 bases and J lacks 5 bases; bases without a gene match: 4.

The chain links TRBV7-3 with TRBJ2-2; TRBD1 fits 8 bases in the junction. This TCR was recovered from a human donor who was either an allogeneic HSCT recipient or a stem cell or donor lymphocyte infusion donor (not recorded which). It is not recorded whose cells these are; they may come from a transplant donor. The specimen sequenced was blood, either unsorted or a sorted T cell fraction (not recorded which). Here is the DNA: TGTGCCAGCAGCCAGACAGGGGAAACCGGGGAGCTGTTTTTT. This sequence encodes CASSQTGETGELFF.